A single sample is the source of the 5 T cell receptor beta chains below, sequenced in a study of blood T cell repertoires in COVID-19. This table comes from immunoSEQ multiplex PCR, and its TCRdb copy is limited to in-frame clones, with some not included. The sample lists some 200,000 clones, around nine tenths seen once, with approximately 12% in the top ten. The sequenced material came from peripheral blood. These receptors were collected from a woman between 18 and 29 years old who had recovered from COVID-19.

As to this clone: The germline gene is not matched at one end of the junction; a read error may be the cause. V gene TRBV10-2 combines with J gene TRBJ2-1, with 14 bases fitting TRBD2. CDR3 length: 17 amino acids. Germline-derived CDR1 and CDR2 are WSHSY and SAAADI. The CDR3 spells CASNEWSGTSGSNEQFF. CDR3 DNA sequence: TGCGCCAGCAATGAGTGGAGCGGGACTAGCGGGAGCAATGAGCAGTTCTTC.

The chain joins TRBV4-3 to TRBJ2-2, with D tentatively TRBD1 (7 bases). Germline values: CDR1 LGHNA, CDR2 YSLEER. The ends were cut back, 5 bases at V and 1 base at J, with 11 bases in the middle. The CDR3 length is 15 residues. The CDR3 here is CASSGRTGNTGELFF. CDR3 sequence (DNA): TGCGCCAGCAGCGGGAGGACAGGGAACACCGGGGAGCTGTTTTTT.

The rearrangement joins TRBV24-1 to TRBJ1-2; the match to TRBD1 covers 9 bases. The V gene's germline CDR1 is KGHDR and CDR2 SFDVKD. This CDR3 spans 14 amino acids. The J segment lost 8 bases and the V segment lost 3 bases, leaving 6 bases of the junction unmatched. The CDR3 DNA sequence: TGTGCCACCAGTGATCCGGGGACAGGGAAAGGCTACACCTTC. This codes for CATSDPGTGKGYTF.

Here the CDR3 DNA reads TGTGCCAGCAGCTTAGGACCGCGGGGCCTGAACACTGAAGCTTTCTTT. Translated, it gives CASSLGPRGLNTEAFF. This chain links TRBV7-3 with TRBJ1-1, with D possibly TRBD1 on 5 matching bases. V dropped 2 bases and J dropped 0 bases, with 13 bases sitting between them. CDR3 length equals 16 residues. CDR1 and CDR2 (germline): SGHTA, FQGTGA.

The chain employs TRBV16 and TRBJ2-7; D call uncertain. Germline V gene data show CDR1 as KGHSY and CDR2 as FQNENV. The CDR3 extends over 12 amino acids. Trimming pared 4 bases from V and 1 base from J, leaving 5 bases between. The CDR3 DNA is TGTGCCAGCAGCCGCAGTTCCTACGAGCAGTACTTC. Translated, it gives CASSRSSYEQYF.